This TCR beta chain was retrieved from a study of blood T cell repertoires in COVID-19. The overall study: The origin of the acute and convalescent COVID-19 samples was the United States, Italy and Spain.

Authors' processing steps: The assay estimated nucleated cells by amplifying reference gene primers. TCRdb's copy holds only in-frame clones and misses some; the assay was immunoSEQ multiplex PCR. Clone size and V and J calls were adopted from that table, with D and trimming inferred from the DNA. The sample shows about 320,000 clones, 88% of them seen only once. All enrollees were about 18 to 89 years old and from some 24 US areas. V was shortened by 3 bases and J by 4 bases, with 10 bases between the two germline ends. CDR1 and CDR2 (germline): SGHKS, YYEKEE (reference sequence). CDR3 length: 13 amino acids.

The specimen sequenced was PBMCs or T cells enriched from blood (not recorded which). The clonotype originates from a man aged 30 to 45 who had recovered from COVID-19. The J gene is TRBJ1-2, the V gene TRBV5-5; D might be TRBD1 (5 bases). The CDR3: CASSSRGGYGYTF. The CDR3 DNA reads as TGTGCCAGCAGCTCCCGGGGGGGCTATGGCTACACCTTC.